This entry lists 25 T cell receptor beta chains sequenced from one sample in a study of Graves' ophthalmopathy and Graves' hyperthyroidism. Amplification targeted the TCR beta CDR3 regions, with RNA transcripts as the source material. RT-PCR with HTBI primers came first, then second-round multiplex PCR. Each CDR3 protein is one row after TCRdb ran MiXCR on the multiplex PCR reads. The sample holds hundreds of thousands of distinct CDR3 sequences, around 21% seen once. The sequenced material came from peripheral blood. These TCRs come from a woman aged 18-35 years with stable Graves' hyperthyroidism.

This clonotype showed up many times. The chain has TRBV10-3 and TRBJ2-5; 8 nucleotides line up with TRBD2. The germline V gene has CDR1 ENHRY and CDR2 SYGVKD. The CDR3 is 14 residues long. Trimming cost V 10 bases and J 4 bases; bases outside gene matches: 11. The CDR3 DNA sequence: TGTGCCACATCTAGCGGGCGGGGGCCAGAGACCCAGTACTTC. The encoded protein is CATSSGRGPETQYF.

Many counts were recorded for this clonotype. The chain has TRBV7-2 and TRBJ2-7; TRBD2 matches 14 bases. Germline V gives CDR1 SGHTA, CDR2 FQGNSA. Trimming removed 5 bases from V and 6 bases from J; junction bases left unmatched: 6. This CDR3 has 15 residues. CDR3 nucleotide sequence: TGTGCCAGCAGCCGCCAGACTAGCGGGAGGGCCGAGCAGTACTTC. This codes for CASSRQTSGRAEQYF.

This clonotype was recorded many times. The chain couples TRBV6-1 to TRBJ1-1, with TRBD1 matching 8 bases. Germline V gene sequence: CDR1 MNHNS, CDR2 SASEGT. V gave up 5 bases and J gave up 4 bases; unmatched junction bases: 9. The CDR3 has 15 residues. The CDR3 nucleotides read TGTGCCAGCAGTCTTACCCCCACAGGGGGCACTGAAGCTTTCTTT. Encoded protein: CASSLTPTGGTEAFF.

This clonotype was seen many times. V is TRBV7-2 and J is TRBJ2-7; 14 bases align to TRBD2. With 6 bases clipped from V and 6 bases from J, the junction kept 7 bases outside the gene matches. The V gene's germline CDR1 is SGHTA and CDR2 FQGNSA. The CDR3 is 15 amino acids. The CDR3 is CASRPGLAGAGEQYF. The DNA of the CDR3 is TGTGCCAGCAGGCCGGGACTAGCGGGAGCCGGCGAGCAGTACTTC.

This clonotype was seen many times. The rearrangement uses TRBV7-8 and TRBJ2-7, with 15 bases aligning to TRBD2. The junction had 10 bases not matched to a gene; V was cut back by 5 bases and J by 5 bases. There are 17 residues in the CDR3. The germline V gene has CDR1 SGHVS and CDR2 FQNEAQ. The CDR3 loop is CASSGRTSGRALHEQYF. The CDR3 DNA reads as TGTGCCAGCAGCGGGAGGACTAGCGGGAGGGCCCTCCACGAGCAGTACTTC.

A few counts support this clonotype. CDR3 sequence: CASLKNRVGGTEAFF. CDR3 DNA: TGTGCCAGCCTTAAGAACAGGGTTGGGGGCACTGAAGCTTTCTTT. V and J are TRBV6-2 or TRBV6-3 and TRBJ1-1; the D gene is possibly TRBD1 (6 bases). This CDR3 has 15 amino acids. V was trimmed by 8 bases and J by 4 bases, leaving 20 bases between them. Per germline, CDR1 MNHEY and CDR2 SVGEGT.

V is TRBV20-1 and J is TRBJ1-5; D is ambiguous. Trimming cost V 3 bases and J 2 bases, with 11 bases left between them. Germline lookup yields CDR1 DFQATT and CDR2 SNEGSKA (reference sequence). The CDR3 is 14 amino acids. DNA for the CDR3: TGCAGTGCTAGCCGGCAGAGGCGCAATCAGCCCCAGCATTTT. Translating gives CSASRQRRNQPQHF.

In its sample, this clonotype was seen many times. The chain joins TRBV6-1 to TRBJ1-5; 8 nucleotides agree with TRBD1. The V gene's germline CDR1 is MNHNS and CDR2 SASEGT. This CDR3 contains 15 residues. With 6 bases clipped from V and 4 bases from J, the junction kept 8 bases outside the gene matches. This CDR3 is CASSHRDRQNQPQHF. CDR3 sequence (DNA): TGTGCCAGCAGCCACCGGGACAGGCAAAATCAGCCCCAGCATTTT.

The chain carries TRBV2 and TRBJ2-2; 8 bases line up with TRBD2. The CDR3 extends over 15 amino acids. V was pared by 3 bases and J by 3 bases, with 3 bases of the junction left unmatched. CDR1 SNHLY and CDR2 FYNNEI come from the germline V gene. CDR3 sequence reads: CASSDPSGYTGELFF. For the CDR3, the DNA is TGTGCCAGCAGTGATCCTAGCGGGTACACCGGGGAGCTGTTTTTT.

This clonotype turned up a few times. This chain joins TRBV2 and TRBJ2-2; D uncertain. The V gene lost 7 bases and the J gene lost 2 bases, with 8 bases spanning the gap. There are 13 residues in the CDR3. The germline V gene encodes CDR1 SNHLY and CDR2 FYNNEI. Written as DNA, the CDR3 is TGTGCCAGCATGTCCCAAAACACCGGGGAGCTGTTTTTT. Translated: CASMSQNTGELFF.

The V call is TRBV12-3 or TRBV12-4, the J call TRBJ2-7; D unclear. The CDR3 loop spans 11 amino acids. V was cut by 6 bases and J by 5 bases, with 8 bases left in between. CDR3 sequence reads: CASSQLNEQYF. The CDR3 DNA reads TGTGCCAGCAGCCAGTTAAACGAGCAGTACTTC.

This clonotype was seen ten or more times. The genes are TRBV6-2 or TRBV6-3 and TRBJ1-6, with D unresolved. Germline CDR1 MNHEY, CDR2 SVGEGT. The CDR3 is made up of 15 amino acids. V was shortened by 6 bases and J by 6 bases, with 15 bases between the two germline ends. The CDR3 loop reads CASRSGGEANSPLHF. The CDR3 DNA reads TGTGCCAGCAGATCCGGTGGAGAGGCTAATTCACCCCTCCACTTT.

The table lists this clonotype with many counts. The rearrangement joins TRBV2 to TRBJ2-7; TRBD1 is a possible D gene (6 bases). Trimming pared 1 base from V and 8 bases from J, leaving 15 bases between. CDR3 length: 14 residues. Germline-derived CDR1 and CDR2 are SNHLY and FYNNEI. In DNA form, the CDR3 reads TGTGCCAGCAGTGAAGGGACAGCTTCTACGAAGCAGTACTTC. Residues: CASSEGTASTKQYF. The whole variable domain, remainder taken from reference TRBV2 and TRBJ2-7, is EPEVTQTPSHQVTQMGQEVILRCVPISNHLYFYWYRQILGQKVEFLVSFYNNEISEKSEIFDDQFSVERPDGSNFTLKIRSTKLEDSAMYFCASSEGTASTKQYFGPGTRLTVT.

This clonotype was observed at least ten times. The V gene is TRBV12-3 or TRBV12-4, the J gene TRBJ2-7, with TRBD2 as a possible D gene (6 bases). V lost 0 bases, J lost 5 bases, and 14 bases lay in between. The CDR3 consists of 15 residues. The CDR3 sequence: CASSLALGLSHEQYF. DNA for the CDR3: TGTGCCAGCAGTTTAGCGCTGGGACTCTCTCACGAGCAGTACTTC.

This clonotype was detected ten times or more. The rearrangement joins TRBV7-8 to TRBJ1-5; perhaps TRBD1 as D (5 bases). CDR1 and CDR2 from the germline V gene are SGHVS and FQNEAQ. The CDR3 has 14 amino acids. Trimming left V 5 bases short and J 4 bases short, with 12 bases between. The CDR3 nucleotides are TGTGCCAGCAGCACAAGACGGGGGAATCAGCCCCAGCATTTT. This translates into CASSTRRGNQPQHF. Variable domain in full (rest from reference TRBV7-8 and TRBJ1-5): GAGVSQSPRYKVAKRGQDVALRCDPISGHVSLFWYQQALGQGPEFLTYFQNEAQLDKSGLPSDRFFAERPEGSVSTLKIQRTQQEDSAVYLCASSTRRGNQPQHFGDGTRLSIL.

This clonotype was detected many times. This chain's CDR3 is CASPGRSGNTIYF. The CDR3 nucleotides read TGTGCCAGCCCGGGACGATCTGGAAACACCATATATTTT. The chain recombines TRBV6-1 with TRBJ1-3; weak D call: TRBD1 (5 bases). V was pared by 8 bases and J by 1 base, with 9 bases between. The length of the CDR3 is 13 residues. Germline CDR1 is MNHNS and CDR2 is SASEGT.

This clonotype was recorded at least ten times. This sequence joins TRBV20-1 and TRBJ2-7, with 8 bases aligning to TRBD2. The CDR3 is 13 amino acids. J was trimmed by 1 base and V by 5 bases; bases with no gene match: 4. Germline-derived CDR1 and CDR2 are DFQATT and SNEGSKA (reference sequence). Here the CDR3 DNA reads TGCAGTGCTCCTGGGACTAGGTCCTACGAGCAGTACTTC. Encoded protein: CSAPGTRSYEQYF.

The chain joins TRBV11-2 to TRBJ1-1; TRBD1 aligns across 10 bases. There are 16 residues in the CDR3. V trimming: 5 bases; J trimming: 3 bases; junction bases outside the gene matches: 9. Germline V gene data show CDR1 as SGHAT and CDR2 as FQNNGV. The CDR3 nucleotides are TGTGCCAGCAGCCCGGGACAGGGGAAAGGGGACACTGAAGCTTTCTTT. The encoded protein is CASSPGQGKGDTEAFF. Using reference TRBV11-2 and TRBJ1-1 for the parts outside the CDR3, the full variable domain is EAGVAQSPRYKIIEKRQSVAFWCNPISGHATLYWYQQILGQGPKLLIQFQNNGVVDDSQLPKDRFSAERLKGVDSTLKIQPAKLEDSAVYLCASSPGQGKGDTEAFFGQGTRLTVV.

This chain links TRBV12-3 or TRBV12-4 with TRBJ1-1; perhaps TRBD1 as D (6 bases). There are 14 residues in the CDR3. V lost 5 bases, J lost 4 bases, and 14 bases lay in between. Here the CDR3 DNA reads TGTGCCAGCAGTGAACCAGGGGAGAGCACTGAAGCTTTCTTT. Protein sequence: CASSEPGESTEAFF.

This clonotype was found a few times. This chain joins TRBV28 and TRBJ2-5; D not resolved. The V gene lost 5 bases and the J gene lost 0 bases, with 13 bases spanning the gap. This CDR3 has 15 amino acids. Germline lookup yields CDR1 MDHEN and CDR2 SYDVKM. The CDR3 spells CASSPRAAYQETQYF. CDR3 sequence (DNA): TGTGCCAGCAGTCCCCGGGCCGCGTACCAAGAGACCCAGTACTTC. The full variable domain, rest sourced from reference TRBV28 and TRBJ2-5, is DVKVTQSSRYLVKRTGEKVFLECVQDMDHENMFWYRQDPGLGLRLIYFSYDVKMKEKGDIPEGYSVSREKKERFSLILESASTNQTSMYLCASSPRAAYQETQYFGPGTRLLVL.

This clonotype occurred many times. Mismatch with germline at one junction end may stem from a read error. The chain recombines TRBV12-3 or TRBV12-4 with TRBJ2-7, with 7 bases fitting TRBD1. This CDR3 spans 14 amino acids. In nucleotides, the CDR3 is TGTGCCAGCAGATTAGGGGCAGGGGGCTACGAGCAGTACTTC. Amino acids: CASRLGAGGYEQYF.

This clonotype was recorded at least ten times. The rearrangement uses TRBV20-1 and TRBJ1-1; D is unresolved. Germline V gene data show CDR1 as DFQATT and CDR2 as SNEGSKA (reference sequence). V was cut by 3 bases and J by 2 bases, with 7 bases left in between. This CDR3 region has 12 residues. The DNA of the CDR3 is TGCAGTGCTAGGGTCCCCAACACTGAAGCTTTCTTT. Translating gives CSARVPNTEAFF.

The rearrangement uses TRBV6-1 and TRBJ2-7; D possibly corresponds to TRBD1 (5 bases). This CDR3 is built from 14 residues. CDR1 and CDR2 (germline): MNHNS, SASEGT. The V end lost 2 bases, the J end lost 3 bases, and 11 bases lay between the germline ends. The CDR3 loop reads CASSEFQGFYEQYF. The CDR3 nucleotides read TGTGCCAGCAGTGAATTCCAGGGATTCTACGAGCAGTACTTC.

The chain is built from TRBV30 and TRBJ2-7; TRBD1 aligns across 7 bases. Germline CDR1 and CDR2: GTSNPN and SVGIG (reference sequence). Trimming at V came to 7 bases and at J to 2 bases, leaving 2 bases not matched to a gene. The CDR3 is 11 amino acids. CDR3 in DNA: TGTGCCTACAGGGGACCCTACGAGCAGTACTTC. Its translation is CAYRGPYEQYF.

The sample holds many counts of this clonotype. The chain uses TRBV11-2 and TRBJ2-2; 7 positions match TRBD2. This CDR3 has 18 amino acids. The V gene end was trimmed by 5 bases and the J gene end by 2 bases; junction bases not matched to a gene: 14. In germline, CDR1 is SGHAT, CDR2 FQNNGV. CDR3 sequence reads: CASSPHQRGGGNTGELFF. The CDR3 coding sequence is TGTGCCAGCAGCCCACACCAGAGAGGCGGGGGAAACACCGGGGAGCTGTTTTTT.